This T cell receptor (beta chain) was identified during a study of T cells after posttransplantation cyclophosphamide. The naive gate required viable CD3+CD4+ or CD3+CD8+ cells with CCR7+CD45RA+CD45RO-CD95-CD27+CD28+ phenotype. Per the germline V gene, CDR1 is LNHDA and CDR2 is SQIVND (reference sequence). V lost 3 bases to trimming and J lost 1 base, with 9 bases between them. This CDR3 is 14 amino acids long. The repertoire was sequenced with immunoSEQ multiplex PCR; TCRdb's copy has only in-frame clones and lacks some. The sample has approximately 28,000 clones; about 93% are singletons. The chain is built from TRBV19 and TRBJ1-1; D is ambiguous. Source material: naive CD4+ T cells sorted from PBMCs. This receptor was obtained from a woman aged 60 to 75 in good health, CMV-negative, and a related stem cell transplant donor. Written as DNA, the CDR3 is TGTGCCAGTAGTATGAGGGAAAGGAACACTGAAGCTTTCTTT. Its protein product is CASSMRERNTEAFF.